The 18 T cell receptor beta chains presented below share a single source sample, sequenced in a study of a mutant IDH1 vaccine in newly diagnosed glioma. Time point indicated: baseline, week 1 (first vaccination visit). Treatment of the sample: pre-vaccination baseline after standard-of-care therapy. The table came from immunoSEQ multiplex PCR; TCRdb's copy has only in-frame clones and leaves some out. The sample lists roughly 86,000 clones; roughly 78% were seen once. The sample here was PBMCs, taken from a glioma patient treated with radiotherapy, temozolomide or both. The receptors shown here come from a man in his forties with glioma.

This sequence joins TRBV4-2 and TRBJ2-1; TRBD1 aligns across 9 bases. The junction had 5 bases not matched to a gene; V was cut back by 1 base and J by 4 bases. Per germline, CDR1 LGHNA and CDR2 YNFKEQ. The CDR3 is made up of 16 amino acids. The CDR3 sequence is CASSQGLGTGYNEQFF. CDR3 nucleotides: TGTGCCAGCAGCCAAGGCCTTGGGACAGGGTACAATGAGCAGTTCTTC.

The V gene is TRBV18, the J gene TRBJ2-5; D gene uncertain. The germline V and J ends were trimmed by 6 bases and 5 bases, with 10 bases remaining between them. The CDR3 totals 12 residues. Germline CDR1 and CDR2: KGHSH and LQKENI. The DNA for the CDR3 is TGTGCCAGCTCTGTAGGGAAGGAGACCCAGTACTTC. This codes for CASSVGKETQYF.

The rearrangement uses TRBV28 and TRBJ1-2; unclear D gene. This CDR3 is built from 13 residues. Per the germline V gene, CDR1 is MDHEN and CDR2 is SYDVKM. Between the trimmed V and J ends, which lost 2 bases and 3 bases, there was a span of 7 bases. The CDR3 region has the DNA TGTGCCAGCAGTTTAGGGCTGGACTATGGCTACACCTTC. Residues: CASSLGLDYGYTF.

This rearrangement joins TRBV6-5 to TRBJ1-1; D ambiguous. The ends were cut back, 6 bases at V and 1 base at J, with 15 bases in the middle. The V gene's germline CDR1 is MNHEY and CDR2 SVGAGI. The CDR3 consists of 15 residues. CDR3 in DNA: TGTGCCAGCAGCCCATCCCGAAATGAGAACACTGAAGCTTTCTTT. It translates to CASSPSRNENTEAFF.

This chain links TRBV5-4 with TRBJ2-3, with D perhaps TRBD2 (6 bases). With 4 bases removed from V and 0 bases from J, the gap between germline ends came to 9 bases. CDR1 is SGHNT and CDR2 is YYREEE in the germline V gene (reference sequence). The CDR3 is 14 residues long. In nucleotides, the CDR3 is TGTGCCAGCAGCATCGGGGGTAGCACAGATACGCAGTATTTT. Protein product: CASSIGGSTDTQYF.

This clone was picked up one time. This rearrangement joins TRBV5-7 to TRBJ2-1; D may correspond to TRBD1 or TRBD2 (5 bases each). TRBV5-7 counts as an open reading frame of uncertain function. This CDR3 comprises 14 residues. Trimming shortened V by 0 bases and J by 9 bases, and 13 bases separated the two germline ends. This chain's CDR3 is CASSLAGTIGEQFF. In nucleotides, the CDR3 is TGTGCCAGCAGCTTGGCAGGGACGATAGGTGAGCAGTTCTTC.

V usage is TRBV15 and J usage is TRBJ2-1; 8 bases are a match to TRBD2. This CDR3 is built from 20 residues. The germline V gene has CDR1 LNHNV and CDR2 YYDKDF (reference sequence). V shed 0 bases and J 3 bases; nucleotides not matched to a gene: 16. The CDR3 here is CATSRDQPGLARQDYNEQFF. The CDR3, as DNA: TGTGCCACCAGCAGAGATCAGCCAGGACTAGCCCGACAGGACTACAATGAGCAGTTCTTC.

The V gene is TRBV5-4, the J gene TRBJ2-1; the match to TRBD2 covers 14 bases. This CDR3 is built from 18 residues. V trimming: 3 bases; J trimming: 10 bases; junction bases outside the gene matches: 15. CDR1 is SGHNT and CDR2 is YYREEE in the germline V gene (reference sequence). The DNA for the CDR3 is TGTGCCAGCAGCTACTCGACTAGCGGGGGGGCGCAATGGCGCGAGCAGTTCTTC. This encodes CASSYSTSGGAQWREQFF.

The chain has TRBV5-1 and TRBJ2-5, with TRBD2 matching over 12 bases. The V segment lost 3 bases and the J segment 1 base; nucleotides outside the gene matches: 4. This CDR3 is 16 amino acids long. CDR1 and CDR2 from the germline V gene are SGHRS and YFSETQ. CDR3 sequence: CASSSSGGAVQETQYF. As DNA, the CDR3 is TGCGCCAGCAGCTCTAGCGGGGGGGCGGTCCAAGAGACCCAGTACTTC.

This chain joins TRBV11-2 and TRBJ1-2; D perhaps matches TRBD1 (5 bases). V lost 7 bases, J lost 6 bases, and 12 bases lay in between. The CDR3 is made up of 12 amino acids. Germline V gene lookup returns CDR1 SGHAT and CDR2 FQNNGV. CDR3 nucleotides: TGTGCCAGCACGGGGGGTGAGCATGGCTACACCTTC. Its protein is CASTGGEHGYTF.

This clone was counted a few times. The J gene is TRBJ2-4, the V gene TRBV2; 9 nucleotides match TRBD2. The CDR3 covers 18 residues. V dropped 2 bases and J dropped 7; count of bases not matched to a gene: 15. From germline, CDR1 is SNHLY and CDR2 FYNNEI. CDR3 protein: CASSEPGGRADVKNIQYF. The CDR3 nucleotides are TGTGCCAGCAGTGAACCCGGCGGGAGGGCCGACGTTAAGAACATTCAGTACTTC.

The V call is TRBV30, the J call TRBJ1-4, with unresolved D. V lost 1 base and J lost 5, with 8 bases in between. The CDR3 has 13 amino acids. Germline CDR1 reads GTSNPN; CDR2 reads SVGIG (reference sequence). The CDR3 coding sequence is TGTGCCTGGAGTGCCTTGTTAAATGAAAAACTGTTTTTT. Amino acid sequence: CAWSALLNEKLFF.

This clone was seen just once. This chain links TRBV29-1 with TRBJ2-5; 7 bases agree with TRBD2. This CDR3 spans 13 amino acids. The J segment lost 4 bases and the V segment lost 5 bases, leaving 7 bases of the junction unmatched. CDR1 SQVTM and CDR2 ANQGSEA come from the germline V gene. CDR3: CSVPTGGGETQYF. The CDR3 bases are TGCAGCGTTCCTACGGGGGGTGGAGAGACCCAGTACTTC.

The V and J genes are TRBV19 and TRBJ2-7, with TRBD1 matching over 8 bases. The CDR3 has 15 residues. Germline V gives CDR1 LNHDA, CDR2 SQIVND (reference sequence). Losses at the gene ends were 4 bases for V and 1 base for J; bases not matched to a gene: 6. CDR3 DNA sequence: TGTGCCAGTAGTACTAGGACAGGGACGTCCTACGAGCAGTACTTC. This codes for CASSTRTGTSYEQYF.

The chain links TRBV5-1 to TRBJ1-4, with 10 bases identical to TRBD1. This CDR3 is built from 14 residues. The V and J ends lost 3 bases and 8 bases, in that order; junction bases with no gene match: 4. Looked up from germline, CDR1 is SGHRS and CDR2 is YFSETQ. The CDR3 sequence is CASSSTGGAEKLFF. The CDR3 nucleotides are TGCGCCAGCAGCTCGACAGGGGGCGCGGAAAAACTGTTTTTT. Filled out from reference TRBV5-1 and TRBJ1-4, the complete variable domain reads KAGVTQTPRYLIKTRGQQVTLSCSPISGHRSVSWYQQTPGQGLQFLFEYFSETQRNKGNFPGRFSGRQFSNSRSEMNVSTLELGDSALYLCASSSTGGAEKLFFGSGTQLSVL.

The chain carries TRBV7-8 and TRBJ2-6; D is unclear. V was pared by 7 bases and J by 2 bases, with 3 bases between. Per germline, CDR1 SGHVS and CDR2 FQNEAQ. The CDR3 is 12 amino acids. DNA for the CDR3: TGTGCCAGCACCCCTGGGGCCAACGTCCTGACTTTC. Amino acids: CASTPGANVLTF.

The J gene is TRBJ2-6, the V gene TRBV6-5; no clear D gene. Trimming removed 6 bases at V and 1 base at J, with 10 bases between. Germline V lookup: CDR1 MNHEY, CDR2 SVGAGI. The CDR3 has 15 amino acids. This chain's CDR3 is CASRSINSGANVLTF. In nucleotides, the CDR3 is TGTGCCAGCAGGTCAATCAATTCTGGGGCCAACGTCCTGACTTTC.

This rearrangement joins TRBV7-2 to TRBJ2-5; perhaps D is TRBD1 or TRBD2 (5 bases each). This CDR3 is 17 amino acids long. Per the germline V gene, CDR1 is SGHTA and CDR2 is FQGNSA. V shed 5 bases and J shed 5 bases, with 24 bases lying between them. CDR3 sequence: CASSRDVPRSPGETQYF. The DNA for the CDR3 is TGTGCCAGCAGCCGGGACGTCCCGCGGTCCCCGGGGGAGACCCAGTACTTC.